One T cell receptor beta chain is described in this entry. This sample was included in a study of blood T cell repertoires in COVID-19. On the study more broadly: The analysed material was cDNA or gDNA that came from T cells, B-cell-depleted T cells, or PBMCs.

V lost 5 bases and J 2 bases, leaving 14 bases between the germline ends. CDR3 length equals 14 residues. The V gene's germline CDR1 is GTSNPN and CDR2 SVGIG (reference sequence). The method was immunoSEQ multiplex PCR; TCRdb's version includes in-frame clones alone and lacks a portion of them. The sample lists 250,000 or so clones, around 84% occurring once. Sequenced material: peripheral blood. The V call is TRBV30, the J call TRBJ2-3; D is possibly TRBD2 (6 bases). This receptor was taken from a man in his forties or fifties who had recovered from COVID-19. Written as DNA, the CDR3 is TGTGCCTGGGGGGCCGGGAGCTACACAGATACGCAGTATTTT. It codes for CAWGAGSYTDTQYF.